The 30 T cell receptor beta chains given below trace back to one sample, sequenced in a study of PD-L1 blockade in urothelial cancer. Described time point: peripheral blood 6 weeks after treatment start. The table came from immunoSEQ multiplex PCR; TCRdb's copy has only in-frame clones and leaves some out. The table shows 95,000 to 130,000 clones, with approximately 90% occurring only once. The specimen comprised PBMCs, sampled around atezolizumab (anti-PD-L1) treatment. The receptors stem from a man aged 55 to 69 with urothelial cancer.

The genes are TRBV4-3 and TRBJ1-4; D not certain. V was clipped by 1 base and J by 10 bases, with 10 bases between them. This CDR3 is built from 13 residues. From germline, CDR1 is LGHNA and CDR2 YSLEER. CDR3 in amino acids: CASSQATRGKLFF. CDR3 in DNA: TGCGCCAGCAGCCAAGCCACTAGAGGAAAACTGTTTTTT.

The rearrangement uses TRBV13 and TRBJ1-5; no clear D gene. Germline lookup yields CDR1 PRHDT and CDR2 FYEKMQ (reference sequence). V was clipped by 5 bases and J by 5 bases, with 13 bases between them. The CDR3 has 14 residues. This CDR3 reads CASSLGGSHQPQHF. In nucleotides, the CDR3 is TGTGCCAGCAGCCTTGGCGGCTCTCATCAGCCCCAGCATTTT.

The gene calls are TRBV10-3 and TRBJ1-4; tentative D call: TRBD1 (5 bases). The CDR3 contains 15 residues. Germline CDR1 reads ENHRY; CDR2 reads SYGVKD. V gave up 6 bases and J gave up 13 bases, with 24 bases separating them. The CDR3 DNA sequence: TGTGCCATCAGGGGGACGACTGGGGGGATCGAGGGACTGTTTTTT. Protein sequence: CAIRGTTGGIEGLFF.

The rearrangement links TRBV7-8 to TRBJ2-5; 15 nucleotides line up with TRBD2. Germline CDR1 SGHVS, CDR2 FQNEAQ. V dropped 5 bases and J dropped 7; count of bases not matched to a gene: 17. The CDR3 runs to 19 residues. Here the CDR3 DNA reads TGTGCCAGCAGCCGGACTAGCGGGGGGGCTAGCTTCAGCTCCGGGACCCAGTACTTC. Translated: CASSRTSGGASFSSGTQYF.

The CDR3 DNA sequence: TGCGCCAGCAGCTGGGGATACGGGGGGAACCTCCGCTCTGGAAACACCATATATTTT. The encoded protein is CASSWGYGGNLRSGNTIYF. The chain is built from TRBV5-1 and TRBJ1-3; tentative D call: TRBD1 (5 bases). There are 19 residues in the CDR3. Trimming left V 3 bases short and J 0 bases short, with 22 bases between. CDR1 and CDR2 (germline): SGHRS, YFSETQ.

This clone is a singleton in its sample. The genes are TRBV5-8 and TRBJ2-7; perhaps TRBD1 as D (5 bases). CDR3 length: 12 residues. The germline V and J ends were trimmed by 7 bases and 6 bases, with 14 bases remaining between them. Germline V gene data show CDR1 as SGHTS and CDR2 as YDEGEE. The CDR3 DNA is TGTGCCAGCCTCAGGGTTTCCCTCGAGCAGTACTTC. It is translated as CASLRVSLEQYF.

The V gene is TRBV10-1, the J gene TRBJ1-2; 10 nucleotides line up with TRBD1. There are 12 residues in the CDR3. The V segment lost 8 bases and the J segment 3 bases; nucleotides outside the gene matches: 0. From germline, CDR1 is WNHNN and CDR2 SYGVQD (reference sequence). The CDR3 loop reads CASGTGDYGYTF. The CDR3 region has the DNA TGCGCCAGCGGGACAGGGGACTATGGCTACACCTTC.

To note about this clone: The sample carries other DNA sequences with the same CDR3. The rearrangement uses TRBV5-1 and TRBJ1-4; 8 nucleotides match TRBD1. The ends lost 0 bases at V and 7 bases at J; junction bases unmatched: 5. The CDR3 consists of 15 residues. Germline lookup yields CDR1 SGHRS and CDR2 YFSETQ. For the CDR3, the DNA is TGCGCCAGCAGCTTGGCCGGACAGGGCGGTGAAAAACTGTTTTTT. Encoded protein: CASSLAGQGGEKLFF.

V is TRBV18 and J is TRBJ1-6; tentative D call: TRBD1 (6 bases). Deletions cut 1 base from V and 4 bases from J, with 8 bases between. The CDR3 contains 15 residues. CDR1 is KGHSH and CDR2 is LQKENI in the germline V gene. CDR3 in amino acids: CASSPQGGYNSPLHF. The CDR3, as DNA: TGTGCCAGCTCACCACAAGGGGGTTATAATTCACCCCTCCACTTT.

The genes are TRBV9 and TRBJ2-1; TRBD2 is a possible D gene (5 bases). Germline V gene sequence: CDR1 SGDLS, CDR2 YYNGEE. V lost 4 bases and J lost 7, with 15 bases in between. The CDR3 totals 14 residues. CDR3 residues: CASSLRGTGNEQFF. In DNA form, the CDR3 reads TGTGCCAGCAGCCTCCGGGGAACGGGTAATGAGCAGTTCTTC.

This clone came up once. J is TRBJ1-2 and V is TRBV30; D unclear. The CDR3 has 14 amino acids. V was shortened by 2 bases and J by 8 bases, with 18 bases between the two germline ends. Per the germline V gene, CDR1 is GTSNPN and CDR2 is SVGIG (reference sequence). The chain's CDR3 is CAWSPNADSWGYTF. The DNA for the CDR3 is TGTGCCTGGAGTCCCAACGCGGACTCTTGGGGCTACACCTTC.

This chain uses TRBV9 with TRBJ1-4, with a weak D call TRBD1 (6 bases). V lost 3 bases and J 1 base, leaving 13 bases between the germline ends. The CDR3 covers 16 residues. Per germline, CDR1 SGDLS and CDR2 YYNGEE. CDR3 DNA: TGTGCCAGCAGCGCAGGACAGATGGGAACTAATGAAAAACTGTTTTTT. Amino acids: CASSAGQMGTNEKLFF.

This chain connects TRBV13 to TRBJ2-7, with 8 nucleotides matching TRBD2. Germline V gives CDR1 PRHDT, CDR2 FYEKMQ (reference sequence). V shed 3 bases and J 5 bases; nucleotides not matched to a gene: 9. This CDR3 comprises 15 residues. The CDR3 loop reads CASSLAGTRRDEQYF. CDR3 nucleotide sequence: TGTGCCAGCAGCTTGGCCGGGACTAGAAGGGACGAGCAGTACTTC.

The chain couples TRBV27 to TRBJ2-7, with D maybe TRBD1 (7 bases). Germline loops: CDR1 MNHEY, CDR2 SMNVEV (reference sequence). The CDR3 runs 14 residues. With 5 bases removed from V and 2 bases from J, the gap between germline ends came to 13 bases. The CDR3 loop is CASSGGTAAYEQYF. The CDR3 DNA reads as TGTGCCAGCAGTGGAGGGACAGCTGCCTACGAGCAGTACTTC.

The chain has TRBV19 and TRBJ2-7; the D gene is possibly TRBD1 (7 bases). V was trimmed by 5 bases and J by 7 bases, leaving 21 bases between them. Germline CDR1 reads LNHDA; CDR2 reads SQIVND (reference sequence). The CDR3 length is 15 residues. CDR3 loop: CASSPGGTVLREQYF. In DNA, the CDR3 is TGTGCCAGTAGTCCTGGCGGGACAGTTCTACGAGAGCAGTACTTC.

The chain carries TRBV10-3 and TRBJ2-2; perhaps TRBD1 as D (6 bases). Per germline, CDR1 ENHRY and CDR2 SYGVKD. V was shortened by 0 bases and J by 7 bases, with 9 bases between the two germline ends. The CDR3 consists of 14 residues. CDR3 residues: CAISESQGFGELFF. The CDR3 nucleotides read TGTGCCATCAGTGAGTCTCAGGGGTTCGGGGAGCTGTTTTTT.

The chain employs TRBV5-1 and TRBJ1-6; D is unclear. V was cut by 4 bases and J by 12 bases, with 17 bases left in between. This CDR3 has 14 amino acids. Germline assignment: CDR1 SGHRS and CDR2 YFSETQ. This CDR3 is CASSPGRVEEPLHF. The CDR3 coding sequence is TGCGCCAGCAGCCCGGGGAGGGTAGAGGAACCCCTCCACTTT.

This chain connects TRBV28 to TRBJ2-7; possible D gene TRBD1, 6 bases. V lost 3 bases and J lost 3, with 12 bases in between. The CDR3 is 14 residues long. Germline loops: CDR1 MDHEN, CDR2 SYDVKM. CDR3 residues: CASSLTGVRYEQYF. In DNA form, the CDR3 reads TGTGCCAGCAGTTTGACAGGAGTCCGCTACGAGCAGTACTTC.

V and J are TRBV6-6 and TRBJ2-1; perhaps TRBD2 as D (6 bases). The germline V gene encodes CDR1 MNHNY and CDR2 SVGAGI (reference sequence). Trimming shortened V by 2 bases and J by 5 bases, and 10 bases separated the two germline ends. This CDR3 has 14 amino acids. CDR3 region: CASSYASEDNEQFF. CDR3 bases: TGTGCCAGCAGTTACGCTAGCGAAGACAATGAGCAGTTCTTC.

This clone was observed a few times. Mismatch with germline at one junction end may stem from a read error. The chain has TRBV7-3 and TRBJ2-7; 9 bases are a match to TRBD1. The CDR3 has 15 residues. CDR1 and CDR2 (germline): SGHTA, FQGTGA. CDR3 sequence: CASSITGTGSYEQYF. DNA of the CDR3: TGTGCCAGCAGCATAACCGGGACAGGGTCCTACGAGCAGTACTTC. The whole variable domain, remainder taken from reference TRBV7-3 and TRBJ2-7, is GAGVSQTPSNKVTEKGKYVELRCDPISGHTALYWYRQSLGQGPEFLIYFQGTGAADDSGLPNDRFFAVRPEGSVSTLKIQRTERGDSAVYLCASSITGTGSYEQYFGPGTRLTVT.

The gene calls are TRBV7-9 and TRBJ1-5; unclear D gene. Trimming cost V 7 bases and J 4 bases, with 14 bases left between them. Germline CDR1 is SEHNR and CDR2 is FQNEAQ (reference sequence). CDR3 size: 14 residues. In nucleotides, the CDR3 is TGTGCCAGCACCGCGGGAGTTGGGAATCAGCCCCAGCATTTT. It specifies CASTAGVGNQPQHF.

The rearrangement joins TRBV7-2 to TRBJ1-1, with D uncertain. The CDR3 sequence is 13 residues long. Looked up from germline, CDR1 is SGHTA and CDR2 is FQGNSA. Deletions cut 5 bases from V and 3 bases from J, with 10 bases between. CDR3 sequence: CASSREVYTEAFF. DNA of the CDR3: TGTGCCAGCAGCCGAGAGGTGTACACTGAAGCTTTCTTT.

The chain links TRBV10-3 to TRBJ2-1; D perhaps matches TRBD1 (5 bases). Trimming removed 11 bases from V and 0 bases from J, with 14 bases in between. The length of the CDR3 is 14 residues. Germline CDR1 ENHRY, CDR2 SYGVKD. The CDR3 DNA sequence: TGTGCCTCGGGCAGGGTTGGCTCCTACAATGAGCAGTTCTTC. It codes for CASGRVGSYNEQFF.

V and J are TRBV7-3 and TRBJ2-3, with 7 bases aligning to TRBD2. Looked up from germline, CDR1 is SGHTA and CDR2 is FQGTGA. The CDR3 runs 16 residues. V lost 1 base and J lost 2; bases outside the gene matches: 6. The CDR3 nucleotides are TGTGCCAGCAGCTTAATGGGAGGGGTTAACACAGATACGCAGTATTTT. Its translation: CASSLMGGVNTDTQYF.

The chain links TRBV9 to TRBJ2-1; D perhaps matches TRBD2 (7 bases). Germline CDR1 SGDLS, CDR2 YYNGEE. The CDR3 spans 17 residues. V was shortened by 3 bases and J by 4 bases, with 20 bases between the two germline ends. The CDR3 loop reads CASSEGGGGGAYNEQFF. The CDR3 coding sequence is TGTGCCAGCAGCGAGGGGGGCGGCGGGGGAGCGTACAATGAGCAGTTCTTC.

CDR3 residues: CASSPRAEGTQYF. The CDR3 bases are TGTGCCAGCTCACCACGGGCGGAGGGGACCCAGTACTTC. The V gene is TRBV18, the J gene TRBJ2-5; a possible D gene is TRBD2 (6 bases). With 1 base removed from V and 7 bases from J, the gap between germline ends came to 10 bases. CDR3 size: 13 residues. CDR1 is KGHSH, CDR2 LQKENI, per germline.

The V and J genes are TRBV5-1 and TRBJ2-1, with 7 bases that match TRBD1. V lost 1 base and J lost 11; bases outside the gene matches: 18. This CDR3 contains 17 residues. Per the germline V gene, CDR1 is SGHRS and CDR2 is YFSETQ. The CDR3 bases are TGCGCCAGCAGCTTGAATCGCGGAGACAGGGTGAGGTACAAGCAGTTCTTC. Amino acid sequence: CASSLNRGDRVRYKQFF.

In nucleotides, the CDR3 is TGCGCCAGCAGCTTGGACAGCTCTGGGGCCAACGTCCTGACTTTC. This gives the protein CASSLDSSGANVLTF. The gene calls are TRBV5-1 and TRBJ2-6; D uncertain. Germline-derived CDR1 and CDR2 are SGHRS and YFSETQ. Trimming took 0 bases from V and 0 from J, leaving 4 bases between them. The CDR3 is 15 amino acids.

Only one count was recorded for this clone. The V and J genes are TRBV29-1 and TRBJ2-3; 10 bases are a match to TRBD2. The CDR3 extends over 15 amino acids. Germline V gene lookup returns CDR1 SQVTM and CDR2 ANQGSEA. J was trimmed by 8 bases and V by 5 bases; bases with no gene match: 13. CDR3 in DNA: TGCAGCGTTCCCCCTAGCGGGGGAGGGATCGGTACGCAGTATTTT. Protein sequence: CSVPPSGGGIGTQYF.

Only one count was recorded for this clone. The chain links TRBV6-1 to TRBJ1-5; D perhaps matches TRBD1 (6 bases). V was clipped by 2 bases and J by 9 bases, with 20 bases between them. The CDR3 length is 16 residues. The germline V gene has CDR1 MNHNS and CDR2 SASEGT. For the CDR3, the DNA is TGTGCCAGCAGTGAATCGGAGCGAATGGGGGCTTGGCCCCAGCATTTT. It is translated as CASSESERMGAWPQHF.